This TCR beta chain was observed in a study of long-term antiretroviral therapy in people with HIV. This CDR3 region has 17 residues. V was shortened by 2 bases and J by 1 base, with 17 bases between the two germline ends. Germline CDR1 is SGHVS and CDR2 is FNYEAQ. An immunoSEQ assay, version v3.0, was performed at survey level. Clones were sequenced by immunoSEQ multiplex PCR, and TCRdb holds only the in-frame ones, with some missing. Altogether 20,000 to 30,000 clones are present, about 91% being singletons, with the ten largest covering 5% to 6.5%. Specimens retained about 0.95-10 million cryopreserved PBMC preceding DNA extraction.

The receptor comes from a man in his thirties or forties with HIV. The J gene is TRBJ1-1, the V gene TRBV7-6; D ambiguous. The source was unsorted PBMCs, collected about 4.3 years after starting antiretroviral therapy. The CDR3 bases are TGTGCCAGCAGCTTAATTGGCGAACCCGGCGGGAACACTGAAGCTTTCTTT. Its protein product is CASSLIGEPGGNTEAFF.